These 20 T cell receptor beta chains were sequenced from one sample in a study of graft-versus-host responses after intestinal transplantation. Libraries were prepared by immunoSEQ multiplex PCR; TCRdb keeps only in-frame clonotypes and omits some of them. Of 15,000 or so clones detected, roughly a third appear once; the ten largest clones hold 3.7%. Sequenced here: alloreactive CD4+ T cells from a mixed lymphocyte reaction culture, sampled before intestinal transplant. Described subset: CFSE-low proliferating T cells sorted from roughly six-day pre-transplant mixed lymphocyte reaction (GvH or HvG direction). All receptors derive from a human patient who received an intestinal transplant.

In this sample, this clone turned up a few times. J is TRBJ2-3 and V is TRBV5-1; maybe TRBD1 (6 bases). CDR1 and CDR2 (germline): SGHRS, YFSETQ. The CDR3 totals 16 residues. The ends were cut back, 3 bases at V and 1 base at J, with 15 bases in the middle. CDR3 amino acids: CASSYYQGSGTDTQYF. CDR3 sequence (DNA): TGCGCCAGCAGCTACTACCAGGGGAGTGGCACAGATACGCAGTATTTT.

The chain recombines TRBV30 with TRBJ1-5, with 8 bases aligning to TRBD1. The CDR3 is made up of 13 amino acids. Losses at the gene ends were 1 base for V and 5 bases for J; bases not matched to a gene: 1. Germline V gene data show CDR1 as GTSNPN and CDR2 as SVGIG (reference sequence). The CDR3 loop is CAWSEQGDQPQHF. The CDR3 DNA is TGTGCCTGGAGTGAACAGGGGGATCAGCCCCAGCATTTT. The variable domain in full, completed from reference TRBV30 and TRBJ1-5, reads SQTIHQWPATLVQPVGSPLSLECTVEGTSNPNLYWYRQAAGRGLQLLFYSVGIGQISSEVPQNLSASRPQDRQFILSSKKLLLSDSGFYLCAWSEQGDQPQHFGDGTRLSIL.

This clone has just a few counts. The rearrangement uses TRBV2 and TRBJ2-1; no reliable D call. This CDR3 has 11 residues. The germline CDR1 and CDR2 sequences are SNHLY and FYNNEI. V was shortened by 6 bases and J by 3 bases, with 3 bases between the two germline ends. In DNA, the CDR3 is TGTGCCAGCAGAGGCTACAATGAGCAGTTCTTC. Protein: CASRGYNEQFF.

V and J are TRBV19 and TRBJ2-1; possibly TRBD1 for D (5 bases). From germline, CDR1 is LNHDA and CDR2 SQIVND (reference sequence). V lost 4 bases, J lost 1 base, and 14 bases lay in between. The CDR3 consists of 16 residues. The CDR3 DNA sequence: TGTGCCAGTAGTACCGACAGACTTCGGTCCTACAATGAGCAGTTCTTC. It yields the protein CASSTDRLRSYNEQFF.

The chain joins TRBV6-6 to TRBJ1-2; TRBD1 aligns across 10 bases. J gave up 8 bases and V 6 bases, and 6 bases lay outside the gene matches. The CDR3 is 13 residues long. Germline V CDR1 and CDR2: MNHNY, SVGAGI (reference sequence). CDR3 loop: CASRPGQGQGYTF. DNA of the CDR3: TGTGCCAGCAGGCCGGGACAGGGGCAGGGCTACACCTTC.

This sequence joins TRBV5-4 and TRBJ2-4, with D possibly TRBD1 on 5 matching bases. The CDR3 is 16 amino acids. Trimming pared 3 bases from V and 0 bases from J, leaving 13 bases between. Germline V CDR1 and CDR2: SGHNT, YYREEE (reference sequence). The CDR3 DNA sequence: TGTGCCAGCAGCTCCCCGACAGCGCTAGCCAAAAACATTCAGTACTTC. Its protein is CASSSPTALAKNIQYF.

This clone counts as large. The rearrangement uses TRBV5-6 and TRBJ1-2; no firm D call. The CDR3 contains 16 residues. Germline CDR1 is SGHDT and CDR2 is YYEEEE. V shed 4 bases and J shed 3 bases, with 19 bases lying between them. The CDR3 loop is CASSQFGRAGDYGYTF. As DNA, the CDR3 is TGTGCCAGCAGCCAATTTGGGCGGGCTGGAGACTATGGCTACACCTTC.

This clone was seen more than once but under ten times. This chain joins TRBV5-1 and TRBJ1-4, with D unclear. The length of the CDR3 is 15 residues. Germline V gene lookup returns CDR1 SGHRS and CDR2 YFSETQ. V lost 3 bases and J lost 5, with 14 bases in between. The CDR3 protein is CASSYRRGVNEKLFF. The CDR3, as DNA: TGCGCCAGCAGCTATCGGCGGGGAGTGAATGAAAAACTGTTTTTT.

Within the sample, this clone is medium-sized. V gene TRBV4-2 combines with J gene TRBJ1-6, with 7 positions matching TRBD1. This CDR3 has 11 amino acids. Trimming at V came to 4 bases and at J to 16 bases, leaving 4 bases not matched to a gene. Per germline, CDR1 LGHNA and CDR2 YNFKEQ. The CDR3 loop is CASSRSGQLHF. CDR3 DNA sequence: TGTGCCAGCAGCCGCTCGGGACAGCTCCACTTT.

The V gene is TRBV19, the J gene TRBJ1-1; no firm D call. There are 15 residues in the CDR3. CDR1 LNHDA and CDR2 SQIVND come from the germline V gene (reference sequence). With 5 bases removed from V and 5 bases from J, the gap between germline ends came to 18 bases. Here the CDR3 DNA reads TGTGCCAGTAGTCGTCTTGGGTTTGGGGATACTGAAGCTTTCTTT. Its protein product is CASSRLGFGDTEAFF.

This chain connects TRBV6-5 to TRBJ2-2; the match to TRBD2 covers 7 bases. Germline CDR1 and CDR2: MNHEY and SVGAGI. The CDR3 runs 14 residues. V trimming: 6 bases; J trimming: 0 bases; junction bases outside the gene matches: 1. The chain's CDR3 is CASSGLANTGELFF. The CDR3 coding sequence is TGTGCCAGCAGCGGACTAGCGAACACCGGGGAGCTGTTTTTT.

The CDR3 sequence is CASSITGGGRTKNIQYF. The CDR3 nucleotides are TGTGCCAGTAGTATCACCGGGGGCGGGAGAACCAAAAACATTCAGTACTTC. The rearrangement joins TRBV19 to TRBJ2-4; a possible D gene is TRBD2 (7 bases). This CDR3 contains 17 residues. The V end lost 3 bases, the J end lost 2 bases, and 17 bases lay between the germline ends. CDR1 and CDR2 from the germline V gene are LNHDA and SQIVND (reference sequence).

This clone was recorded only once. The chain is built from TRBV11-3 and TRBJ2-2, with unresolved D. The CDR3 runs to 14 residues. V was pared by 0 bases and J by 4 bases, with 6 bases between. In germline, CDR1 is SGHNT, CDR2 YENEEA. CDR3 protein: CASSLDRSTGELFF. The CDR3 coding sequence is TGTGCCAGCAGCTTAGACAGGAGCACCGGGGAGCTGTTTTTT.

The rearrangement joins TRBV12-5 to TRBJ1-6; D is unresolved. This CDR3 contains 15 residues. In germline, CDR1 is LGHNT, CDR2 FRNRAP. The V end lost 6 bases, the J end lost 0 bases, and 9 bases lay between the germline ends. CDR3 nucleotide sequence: TGTGCTAGTGGCGCCACGGGCTCCTATAATTCACCCCTCCACTTT. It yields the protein CASGATGSYNSPLHF.

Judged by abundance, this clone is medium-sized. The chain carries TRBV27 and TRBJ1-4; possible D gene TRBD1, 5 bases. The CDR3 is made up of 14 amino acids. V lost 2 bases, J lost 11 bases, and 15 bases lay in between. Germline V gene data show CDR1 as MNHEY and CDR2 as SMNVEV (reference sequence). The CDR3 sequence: CASSLGGVVGKLFF. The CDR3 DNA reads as TGTGCCAGCAGTTTAGGGGGGGTAGTGGGGAAACTGTTTTTT.

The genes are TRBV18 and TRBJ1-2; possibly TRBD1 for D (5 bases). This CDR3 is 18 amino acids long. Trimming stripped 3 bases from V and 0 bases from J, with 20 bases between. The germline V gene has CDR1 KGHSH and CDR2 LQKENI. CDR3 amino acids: CASSPRLAGYRANYGYTF. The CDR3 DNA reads TGTGCCAGCTCACCCAGGCTGGCAGGGTACCGAGCTAACTATGGCTACACCTTC.

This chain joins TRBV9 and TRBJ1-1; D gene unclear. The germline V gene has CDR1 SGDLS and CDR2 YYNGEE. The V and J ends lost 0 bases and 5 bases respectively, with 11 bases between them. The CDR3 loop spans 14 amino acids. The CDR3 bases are TGTGCCAGCAGCGTAGGGCACCTGGGTACTGAAGCTTTCTTT. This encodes CASSVGHLGTEAFF.

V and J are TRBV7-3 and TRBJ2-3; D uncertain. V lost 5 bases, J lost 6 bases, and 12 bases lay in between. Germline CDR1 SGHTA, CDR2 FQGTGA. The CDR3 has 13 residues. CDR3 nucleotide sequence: TGTGCCAGCAGCCTTCAGGAGACGGATACGCAGTATTTT. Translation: CASSLQETDTQYF.

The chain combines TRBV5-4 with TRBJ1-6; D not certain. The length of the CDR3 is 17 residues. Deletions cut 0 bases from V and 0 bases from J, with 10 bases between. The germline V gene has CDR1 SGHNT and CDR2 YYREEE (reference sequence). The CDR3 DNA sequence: TGTGCCAGCAGCTTGGATCTGTCGAGCTCCTATAATTCACCCCTCCACTTT. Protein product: CASSLDLSSSYNSPLHF.

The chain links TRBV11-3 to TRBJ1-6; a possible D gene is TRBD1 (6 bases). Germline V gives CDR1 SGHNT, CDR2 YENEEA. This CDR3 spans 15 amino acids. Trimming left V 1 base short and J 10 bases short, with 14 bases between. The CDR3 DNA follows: TGTGCCAGCAGCTTAGTAGGGGGTAGGGGGTCACCCCTCCACTTT. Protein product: CASSLVGGRGSPLHF.